Reported below is one TCR beta chain. The sample comes from a study of shared clonotypes between healthy human individuals. The CDR3 is made up of 16 amino acids. Losses at the gene ends were 3 bases for V and 2 bases for J; bases not matched to a gene: 8. Per germline, CDR1 SGHRS and CDR2 YFSETQ. Genomic DNA belonging to each subset was distributed in equal measure over several immunoSEQ plates. Assay: immunoSEQ multiplex PCR; the TCRdb copy retains only in-frame clones and omits some. The sample lists 900,000 to 1,200,000 clones; around three quarters were seen once. The origin of this receptor is a man aged 18 to 29 in good health. Some clones in this sample may be carry-over from other donors' samples. The specimen sequenced was memory CD4+ T cells from PBMCs. Noted subset: CD45RA-negative fraction. This chain joins TRBV5-1 and TRBJ2-7, with TRBD1 matching 10 bases. The CDR3 bases are TGCGCCAGCAGCTCCATCGCCGGGACAGGGGCCTACGAGCAGTACTTC. This sequence encodes CASSSIAGTGAYEQYF.